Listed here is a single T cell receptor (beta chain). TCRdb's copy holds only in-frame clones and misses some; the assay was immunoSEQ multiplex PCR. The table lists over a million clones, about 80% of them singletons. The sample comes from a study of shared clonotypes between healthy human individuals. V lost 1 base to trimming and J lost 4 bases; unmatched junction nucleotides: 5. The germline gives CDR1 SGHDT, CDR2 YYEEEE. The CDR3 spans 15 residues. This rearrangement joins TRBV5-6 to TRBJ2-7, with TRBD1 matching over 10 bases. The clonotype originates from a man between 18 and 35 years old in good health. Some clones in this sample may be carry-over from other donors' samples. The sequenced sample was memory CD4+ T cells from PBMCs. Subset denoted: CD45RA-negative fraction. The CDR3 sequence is CASSLPGQGKYEQYF. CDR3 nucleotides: TGTGCCAGCAGCTTGCCGGGACAGGGGAAATACGAGCAGTACTTC.